What follows are 24 T cell receptor beta chains derived from one specimen sequenced in a study of OX40 agonist ivuxolimab in advanced cancers. TCRdb's table, derived via immunoSEQ multiplex PCR, lists solely in-frame clones and lacks some. This sample has fewer than 70,000 clones, with approximately 90% found just once. Sequencing used CD4+ or CD8+ T cells sorted from blood, obtained in a trial of the OX40 agonist ivuxolimab. The receptors originated from an adult with an advanced solid tumor such as melanoma, head and neck, liver or kidney cancer.

Notes on this clone: This CDR3 is also generated by other DNA sequences in the sample. This chain connects TRBV9 to TRBJ2-7; 8 nucleotides agree with TRBD2. V lost 2 bases to trimming and J lost 3 bases; unmatched junction nucleotides: 1. CDR1 SGDLS and CDR2 YYNGEE come from the germline V gene. The CDR3 is 13 residues long. Written as DNA, the CDR3 is TGTGCCAGCAGCGTTGGGACTAGCTACGAGCAGTACTTC. This gives the protein CASSVGTSYEQYF.

V usage is TRBV18 and J usage is TRBJ2-2; maybe TRBD1 (7 bases). The CDR3 contains 17 residues. Germline CDR1 and CDR2: KGHSH and LQKENI. Trimming took off 3 bases at V and 0 bases at J, with 14 bases between the two ends. This CDR3 is CASSPKTRGANTGELFF. The CDR3 DNA sequence: TGTGCCAGCTCACCTAAAACCAGGGGGGCGAACACCGGGGAGCTGTTTTTT.

This clone was detected only once. The V call is TRBV9, the J call TRBJ1-1; no firm D call. The CDR3 is 15 amino acids. The germline V gene has CDR1 SGDLS and CDR2 YYNGEE. Between the trimmed V and J ends, which lost 0 bases and 4 bases, there was a span of 13 bases. CDR3 in DNA: TGTGCCAGCAGCGTAGTGGGTGGATTCGGCACTGAAGCTTTCTTT. Encoded protein: CASSVVGGFGTEAFF.

The genes are TRBV19 and TRBJ1-2, with D perhaps matching TRBD1 (5 bases). V gave up 10 bases and J gave up 0 bases, with 12 bases separating them. The CDR3 length is 13 residues. The germline V gene has CDR1 LNHDA and CDR2 SQIVND (reference sequence). The CDR3 bases are TGTGCCACAAAGGGGATCTCTAACTATGGCTACACCTTC. This gives the protein CATKGISNYGYTF.

The genes are TRBV7-9 and TRBJ1-2; TRBD1 agrees at 9 bases. The V gene end was trimmed by 1 base and the J gene end by 1 base; junction bases not matched to a gene: 4. Germline CDR1 reads SEHNR; CDR2 reads FQNEAQ (reference sequence). The CDR3 contains 16 residues. The CDR3 is CASSLGRGQGNYGYTF. The CDR3 region has the DNA TGTGCCAGCAGCTTAGGTCGGGGACAGGGTAACTATGGCTACACCTTC. Full variable domain (rest looked up from reference TRBV7-9 and TRBJ1-2): DTGVSQNPRHKITKRGQNVTFRCDPISEHNRLYWYRQTLGQGPEFLTYFQNEAQLEKSRLLSDRFSAERPKGSFSTLEIQRTEQGDSAMYLCASSLGRGQGNYGYTFGSGTRLTVV.

The gene calls are TRBV7-2 and TRBJ2-5, with TRBD2 matching 12 bases. The CDR3 runs to 16 residues. J lost 4 bases, V lost 6 bases, and 9 bases had no gene match. Germline V lookup: CDR1 SGHTA, CDR2 FQGNSA. The CDR3 sequence: CASRSRTSGTTETQYF. The CDR3 region has the DNA TGTGCCAGCAGGTCTCGGACTAGCGGGACCACAGAGACCCAGTACTTC.

The chain recombines TRBV4-3 with TRBJ2-3, with TRBD2 as a possible D gene (5 bases). Germline V gene sequence: CDR1 LGHNA, CDR2 YSLEER. CDR3 size: 17 residues. The V end was cut by 0 bases, the J end by 3 bases, with 16 bases between. CDR3 sequence: CASSQDLGDFSTDTQYF. CDR3 DNA: TGCGCCAGCAGCCAAGATCTGGGAGACTTTTCTACAGATACGCAGTATTTT.

CDR3: CASSGRDRPSYEQYF. The CDR3 nucleotides are TGTGCCAGCAGTGGCCGAGACAGGCCCTCCTACGAGCAGTACTTC. The chain combines TRBV25-1 with TRBJ2-7; D may be TRBD1 (6 bases). The germline gives CDR1 MGHDK, CDR2 SYGVNS. Trimming left V 4 bases short and J 0 bases short, with 13 bases between. The CDR3 is made up of 15 amino acids.

The chain joins TRBV21-1 to TRBJ2-7; no check of the table's D call, TRBD1, against the DNA was made. TRBV21-1 is tagged as a pseudogene. This CDR3 has 14 amino acids. This CDR3 is CASNPWTGRCEQYF. In nucleotides, the CDR3 is TGTGCCAGCAACCCCTGGACAGGCCGATGCGAGCAGTACTTC.

The V gene is TRBV14, the J gene TRBJ2-1; unclear D gene. This CDR3 is 15 amino acids long. The germline gives CDR1 SGHDN, CDR2 FVKESK. Trimming took 3 bases from V and 2 from J, leaving 11 bases between them. CDR3 DNA sequence: TGTGCCAGCAGCCATCTCGGTTCCCCCTACAATGAGCAGTTCTTC. Translating gives CASSHLGSPYNEQFF. Full variable domain (outside the CDR3, taken from reference TRBV14 and TRBJ2-1): EAGVTQFPSHSVIEKGQTVTLRCDPISGHDNLYWYRRVMGKEIKFLLHFVKESKQDESGMPNNRFLAERTGGTYSTLKVQPAELEDSGVYFCASSHLGSPYNEQFFGPGTRLTVL.

The chain uses TRBV2 and TRBJ1-1; TRBD1 aligns across 8 bases. J was trimmed by 3 bases and V by 6 bases; bases with no gene match: 12. The CDR3 consists of 16 residues. Germline CDR1 is SNHLY and CDR2 is FYNNEI. In DNA form, the CDR3 reads TGTGCCAGCAGGCATTCTGGACAGGGAGGATACACTGAAGCTTTCTTT. The encoded protein is CASRHSGQGGYTEAFF.

The V gene is TRBV19, the J gene TRBJ2-1, with D perhaps TRBD2 (5 bases). CDR1 and CDR2 (germline): LNHDA, SQIVND (reference sequence). The CDR3 is 17 residues long. V was clipped by 3 bases and J by 6 bases, with 21 bases between them. CDR3 DNA sequence: TGTGCCAGTAGTATCCCCTTAGACTCATCTAGCCTCAATGAGCAGTTCTTC. The encoded protein is CASSIPLDSSSLNEQFF. Full variable domain (rest looked up from reference TRBV19 and TRBJ2-1): DGGITQSPKYLFRKEGQNVTLSCEQNLNHDAMYWYRQDPGQGLRLIYYSQIVNDFQKGDIAEGYSVSREKKESFPLTVTSAQKNPTAFYLCASSIPLDSSSLNEQFFGPGTRLTVL.

The chain links TRBV5-1 to TRBJ1-5; no firm D call. V lost 5 bases to trimming and J lost 0 bases, with 9 bases between them. The CDR3 runs to 14 residues. Germline V CDR1 and CDR2: SGHRS, YFSETQ. This CDR3 reads CASRSDLSNQPQHF. As DNA, the CDR3 is TGCGCCAGCAGATCAGATCTTAGCAATCAGCCCCAGCATTTT.

V gene TRBV11-3 combines with J gene TRBJ2-1; 8 positions match TRBD1. CDR1 is SGHNT, CDR2 YENEEA, per germline. The V and J ends lost 5 bases and 10 bases, in that order; junction bases with no gene match: 10. This CDR3 has 14 residues. CDR3 coding DNA: TGTGCCAGCAGCGACAGGGGCGTTTCCCCAGAGCAGTTCTTC. It translates to CASSDRGVSPEQFF.

V gene TRBV12-5 combines with J gene TRBJ2-5, with 12 bases matching TRBD1. The DNA end favors TRBJ2-7, so the J call may be wrong. Germline assignment: CDR1 LGHNT and CDR2 FRNRAP. CDR3 size: 15 residues. In nucleotides, the CDR3 is TGTGCTAGTGGTTTGAGGGACAGGGGGCCCTACGAGCAGTACTTC. It specifies CASGLRDRGPYEQYF.

For this clone: At the DNA level, this CDR3 is encoded by other sequences in the same sample as well. In DNA form, the CDR3 reads TGTGCCAGCAGTTTACCGGGTAGCAATCAGCCCCAGCATTTT. It is translated as CASSLPGSNQPQHF. V and J are TRBV27 and TRBJ1-5; D is undetermined. In germline, CDR1 is MNHEY, CDR2 SMNVEV (reference sequence). The CDR3 extends over 14 amino acids. Trimming removed 2 bases at V and 0 bases at J, with 5 bases between.

The chain uses TRBV10-2 and TRBJ2-5; possible D gene TRBD2, 6 bases. The CDR3 is made up of 16 amino acids. Germline CDR1 WSHSY, CDR2 SAAADI. Trimming left V 3 bases short and J 2 bases short, with 16 bases between. The CDR3 DNA reads as TGCGCCAGCAGTGAACGGGTAGCGGCCAGACAAGAGACCCAGTACTTC. Translating gives CASSERVAARQETQYF.

The V gene is TRBV19, the J gene TRBJ2-7, with D possibly TRBD1 on 6 matching bases. V was clipped by 5 bases and J by 4 bases, with 15 bases between them. CDR1 and CDR2 from the germline V gene are LNHDA and SQIVND (reference sequence). This CDR3 has 14 amino acids. The CDR3 sequence is CASSLSRDTYEQYF. The CDR3 DNA follows: TGTGCCAGTAGTCTGTCCCGGGACACTTACGAGCAGTACTTC.

This chain joins TRBV7-9 and TRBJ2-7, with D unclear. The ends were cut back, 3 bases at V and 7 bases at J, with 10 bases in the middle. The germline gives CDR1 SEHNR, CDR2 FQNEAQ (reference sequence). This CDR3 contains 12 residues. CDR3 nucleotides: TGTGCCAGCAGCTTCGGCCCCACGGAGCAGTACTTC. Translation: CASSFGPTEQYF.

This chain connects TRBV10-3 to TRBJ2-7; no firm D call. The CDR3 has 13 residues. The germline V and J ends were trimmed by 10 bases and 5 bases, with 18 bases remaining between them. CDR1 is ENHRY, CDR2 SYGVKD, per germline. For the CDR3, the DNA is TGTGCCACCACCGAACTCACCTGGGACGAGCAGTACTTC. It codes for CATTELTWDEQYF.

This chain links TRBV27 with TRBJ1-4, with D perhaps matching TRBD1 (5 bases). The CDR3 length is 14 residues. From germline, CDR1 is MNHEY and CDR2 SMNVEV (reference sequence). V was cut by 2 bases and J by 5 bases, with 9 bases left in between. Here the CDR3 DNA reads TGTGCCAGCAGTTTAAAGGGGTTCAATGAAAAACTGTTTTTT. It encodes CASSLKGFNEKLFF.

The J gene is TRBJ2-5, the V gene TRBV7-9; 8 bases fit TRBD1. Germline V gene sequence: CDR1 SEHNR, CDR2 FQNEAQ (reference sequence). The CDR3 has 15 amino acids. Trimming took 3 bases from V and 2 from J; bases not matched to a gene: 5. CDR3 nucleotide sequence: TGTGCCAGCAGCTTTAGACAGGGGCTTCAAGAGACCCAGTACTTC. Translated, it gives CASSFRQGLQETQYF.

The chain combines TRBV6-6 with TRBJ2-2, with no clear D. Germline-derived CDR1 and CDR2 are MNHNY and SVGAGI (reference sequence). Between the trimmed V and J ends, which lost 6 bases and 4 bases, there was a span of 6 bases. There are 12 residues in the CDR3. CDR3 loop: CASSVVTGELFF. CDR3 nucleotides: TGTGCCAGCAGCGTCGTCACCGGGGAGCTGTTTTTT.

This chain connects TRBV18 to TRBJ2-1; 9 positions agree with TRBD2. From germline, CDR1 is KGHSH and CDR2 LQKENI. The ends lost 5 bases at V and 3 bases at J; junction bases unmatched: 5. The CDR3 spans 15 residues. This chain's CDR3 is CASSALAGNYNEQFF. CDR3 nucleotide sequence: TGTGCCAGCTCAGCCCTAGCGGGAAACTACAATGAGCAGTTCTTC.